This T cell receptor beta chain was profiled in a study of T-cell memory formation after mild COVID-19. Notes on the study in general: CD4+ contracting clones lay mainly in CM and EM, CD8+ ones in EMRA.

As regards this clonotype: Its specificity is not known.

V lost 8 bases, J lost 5 bases, and 9 bases stayed unmatched. This CDR3 has 14 residues. Germline-derived CDR1 and CDR2 are SQVTM and ANQGSEA. Using its own MiXCR run on the 5' RACE reads, TCRdb lists one record per CDR3 protein. This table holds 360,000 or so distinct CDR3 sequences, approximately 27% found once. The sequence derives from an adult woman who had mild COVID-19 (a few samples of this study predate the infection). Cell type and time point are not known. The sequencing input was PBMCs or a T cell subset sorted from them (not recorded which). This sequence joins TRBV29-1 and TRBJ2-1; the match to TRBD2 covers 10 bases. The DNA of the CDR3 is TGCAGCTCTCCTGGACTAGCGGAGAACAATGAGCAGTTCTTC. Its protein is CSSPGLAENNEQFF.